This T cell receptor beta chain emerged from a study of blood T cells in healthy people across ages (dated by TCRdb to the mid-2010s). Describing the broader study: In model experiments, template switching captured roughly one uniquely barcoded TCR beta cDNA molecule for every two T cells. To track age-related changes in TCR beta repertoire diversity, the study relied on deep sequencing normalized with unique cDNA molecular identifiers. Four age groups were formed from the donors: young (average approximately 15 years), middle-aged (approximately 40), aged (62) and long-lived (around 80). To avoid experimental bias, donors of different ages were randomly spread across the sequencing lanes. The study analyzed two additional independent replicas of 1 million unique cDNA reads from the same blood draw for two donors, one aged 18 to 29 and one aged 80 or older.

Systemically healthy Caucasian individuals from Russia, 35 to 50 in total and aged about 6 to 100 years, were included as donors. Each donor gave ten milliliters of peripheral blood, drawn into EDTA-treated Vacutainer tubes. Ficoll-Paque density-gradient centrifugation was used to isolate PBMCs, with at least 6 million per sample. Trizol reagent was used to extract total RNA from PBMCs, with at least 6 micrograms per sample. For every donor, an aliquot of PBMCs went through flow cytometry to measure the percentages of naive CD45RAhigh/CD27high T cells. The CDR3, from cysteine to phenylalanine, totals 14 residues. Kept here is only the CDR3 DNA, which spans 42 bases and is read in frame from base 1. CDR1 and CDR2, per the germline V gene, are SGHRS and YFSETQ. Paper-wide results and their limitations: Observed TCR beta diversity correlated strongly with the percentage of naive T cells measured by flow cytometry. Because profiling used bulk unsorted PBMCs, naive and antigen-experienced compartments could not be compared conclusively. Estimates of total diversity from one million sequenced T cells were regarded as lower bounds and underestimates. Observed TCR beta diversity per million T cells fell roughly linearly with age, and a significant reduction was already apparent by age approximately 41. The long-lived group showed more naive CD4+ T cells, fewer expanded clones and increased TCR diversity than the aged group, suggesting age selection. Donor CMV infection status was unknown, potentially confounding age-related changes in expanded clonotypes.

In its sample, this clonotype was seen many times. The specificity of this receptor is unknown. The junction does not match germline at one end; this may be a read error. The library was obtained by 5' RACE. TCRdb lists the instrument as Illumina HiSeq 2500. The second PCR ran for roughly 7 to 12 cycles and used a J-beta primer mix along with a sample-barcoded 5' primer. Each TCR beta cDNA molecule received a unique molecular identifier from a template-switch 5' adaptor carrying 12 random nucleotides. Each sample yielded at least 2.5 million CDR3-containing paired-end reads. All of the RNA was converted into first-strand cDNA using the Mint cDNA synthesis kit, with a TRBC-specific oligonucleotide serving as the primer. Following uracil-DNA glycosylase treatment, all cDNA underwent a first 18-cycle PCR with the universal primers M1SS and BC2_uni_R. As for the original processing: Each sample was normalized by randomly selecting 1 million high-quality reads, each carrying a distinct molecular identifier. Reads sharing molecular identifiers were discarded rather than binned into consensus sequences. MiTCR, with a Q25 quality threshold and the strictest error-elimination algorithm, was used for CDR3 identification, clonotype clustering and error correction. A nonparametric unseen species model with Euler transformation was used to estimate lower-bound total TCR beta diversity. TCRdb reprocessing: public reads trimmed at Q25 with fastp, clones called with MiXCR, in-frame beta chains kept. Merged by CDR3 protein, the rows form single entries marked with the most common genes and DNA. The V and J calls shown here were made by TCRdb, not taken from the authors' results. Counted in this sample were over a million distinct CDR3 sequences; 59% of them appeared once. Over 5% of the sample is in the top ten clones.

This TCR derives from a man aged 18 to 29 in good health. Sequenced input: blood. The chain links TRBV5-1 with TRBJ2-5, with a weak D call of TRBD1 (5 bases match). The DNA sequence follows: TGTGCCAGCAGTTTAGGGGCAGTCAGAGAGACCCAGTACTTC. Translated, it gives CASSLGAVRETQYF.